One and the same sample provided the 17 T cell receptor beta chains below, sequenced in a study of a mutant IDH1 vaccine in newly diagnosed glioma (dated by TCRdb to the early 2020s). No antigens are known for them. What this sample's time point label stands for: week 23, last vaccination. Each vaccine dose, consisting of 300 ug of a 20-mer mutant IDH1 peptide in Montanide, was administered subcutaneously with topical imiquimod. The library relied on the immunoSEQ multiplex PCR assay. In TCRdb, the immuneACCESS table is reduced to in-frame sequences with V and J assigned. These tables do not hold every clone; where another copy was compared, an unresolved V gene accounts for under half, and the others remain unexplained. The sample contains about 82,000 clones, 70% to 90% of them found a single time. The ten largest clones capture about 2.2% of the sample. This specimen consisted of PBMCs, obtained from a glioma patient whose treatment included an IDH1 peptide vaccine. The receptors stem from a man younger than 40 with glioma. Some clones in this sample may be carry-over from other donors' samples.

This clone was found once. The CDR3 nucleotides are TGCGCCAGCAGCTTGGACCAGGGGAGTGGTGGCTACACCTTC. Translation: CASSLDQGSGGYTF. The rearrangement uses TRBV5-1 and TRBJ1-2; D is possibly TRBD1 (6 bases). There are 14 residues in the CDR3. The V gene lost 0 bases and the J gene lost 7 bases, with 13 bases spanning the gap. Germline V gene lookup returns CDR1 SGHRS and CDR2 YFSETQ.

The genes are TRBV5-1 and TRBJ2-1; 7 bases match TRBD2. This CDR3 is 14 amino acids long. Trimming took 0 bases from V and 10 from J; bases not matched to a gene: 7. The V gene's germline CDR1 is SGHRS and CDR2 YFSETQ. The CDR3, as DNA: TGCGCCAGCAGCTTGGCCCAAACTAGCGACGAGCAGTTCTTC. Translation gives CASSLAQTSDEQFF.

This chain connects TRBV5-4 to TRBJ2-3; a possible D gene is TRBD1 (6 bases). From germline, CDR1 is SGHNT and CDR2 YYREEE (reference sequence). With 6 bases removed from V and 1 base from J, the gap between germline ends came to 12 bases. The CDR3 loop spans 14 amino acids. DNA for the CDR3: TGTGCCAGCACCCAACAGGGTGGCACAGATACGCAGTATTTT. Protein sequence: CASTQQGGTDTQYF. Using reference TRBV5-4 and TRBJ2-3 for the parts outside the CDR3, the full variable domain is ETGVTQSPTHLIKTRGQQVTLRCSSQSGHNTVSWYQQALGQGPQFIFQYYREEENGRGNFPPRFSGLQFPNYSSELNVNALELDDSALYLCASTQQGGTDTQYFGPGTRLTVL.

V and J are TRBV19 and TRBJ1-5; D is undetermined. Germline V gene data show CDR1 as LNHDA and CDR2 as SQIVND (reference sequence). This CDR3 is 13 amino acids long. With 3 bases removed from V and 2 bases from J, the gap between germline ends came to 5 bases. The DNA of the CDR3 is TGTGCCAGTAGTATTGCCCGCAATCAGCCCCAGCATTTT. Amino acid sequence: CASSIARNQPQHF.

The CDR3 DNA sequence: TGTGCCAGCGCCGGGACGGTTAACACGGGCACTGAAGCTTTCTTT. This translates into CASAGTVNTGTEAFF. The rearrangement uses TRBV28 and TRBJ1-1; D possibly corresponds to TRBD1 (5 bases). Germline V gives CDR1 MDHEN, CDR2 SYDVKM. There are 15 residues in the CDR3. Between the trimmed V and J ends, which lost 8 bases and 4 bases, there was a span of 20 bases. Variable domain in full (rest from reference TRBV28 and TRBJ1-1): DVKVTQSSRYLVKRTGEKVFLECVQDMDHENMFWYRQDPGLGLRLIYFSYDVKMKEKGDIPEGYSVSREKKERFSLILESASTNQTSMYLCASAGTVNTGTEAFFGQGTRLTVV.

This clone occurred a few times. V is TRBV2 and J is TRBJ2-7; D possibly corresponds to TRBD1 (5 bases). Germline V gene data show CDR1 as SNHLY and CDR2 as FYNNEI. V was clipped by 2 bases and J by 7 bases, with 18 bases between them. The CDR3 contains 15 residues. Here the CDR3 reads CASSERVGRVYEQYF. The CDR3 DNA reads TGTGCCAGCAGTGAAAGGGTCGGCAGGGTTTATGAGCAGTACTTC.

V usage is TRBV19 and J usage is TRBJ2-7; perhaps TRBD2 as D (5 bases). The ends were cut back, 5 bases at V and 3 bases at J, with 17 bases in the middle. In germline, CDR1 is LNHDA, CDR2 SQIVND (reference sequence). The CDR3 runs 15 residues. CDR3 loop: CASSLAGLHRYEQYF. The DNA for the CDR3 is TGTGCCAGTAGTCTCGCGGGCCTTCATCGCTACGAGCAGTACTTC.

This clone was observed once. V is TRBV5-1 and J is TRBJ2-1; a weak D match, TRBD2 (5 bases). This CDR3 comprises 14 residues. Germline values: CDR1 SGHRS, CDR2 YFSETQ. Trimming left V 4 bases short and J 5 bases short, with 13 bases between. For the CDR3, the DNA is TGCGCCAGCAGCCCGTGGCGGGTTAACAATGAGCAGTTCTTC. This translates into CASSPWRVNNEQFF.

V and J are TRBV27 and TRBJ1-2; 9 bases agree with TRBD1. CDR1 is MNHEY and CDR2 is SMNVEV in the germline V gene (reference sequence). The V and J ends lost 4 bases and 2 bases, in that order; junction bases with no gene match: 11. This CDR3 spans 17 amino acids. The CDR3 protein is CASSSLPPGQGNYGYTF. CDR3 bases: TGTGCCAGCAGTTCACTCCCCCCGGGACAGGGCAACTATGGCTACACCTTC.

The chain links TRBV5-1 to TRBJ2-2; D not resolved. Germline V CDR1 and CDR2: SGHRS, YFSETQ. V gave up 3 bases and J gave up 0 bases, with 12 bases separating them. The CDR3 runs to 16 residues. CDR3 DNA sequence: TGCGCCAGCAGCTCGCCGACACTTTCGAACACCGGGGAGCTGTTTTTT. This sequence encodes CASSSPTLSNTGELFF.

This rearrangement joins TRBV6-1 to TRBJ1-3, with 7 bases that match TRBD1. V was pared by 4 bases and J by 0 bases, with 6 bases of the junction left unmatched. In germline, CDR1 is MNHNS, CDR2 SASEGT. The CDR3 contains 16 residues. The CDR3 reads CASSVTGKSSGNTIYF. The CDR3 bases are TGTGCCAGCAGTGTGACAGGGAAGAGCTCTGGAAACACCATATATTTT.

The chain links TRBV19 to TRBJ1-3; TRBD1 matches at 8 bases. V trimming: 8 bases; J trimming: 2 bases; junction bases outside the gene matches: 5. Germline V gene data show CDR1 as LNHDA and CDR2 as SQIVND (reference sequence). The CDR3 totals 14 residues. The chain's CDR3 is CASGAGQAGNTIYF. The DNA of the CDR3 is TGTGCCAGTGGAGCGGGACAGGCTGGAAACACCATATATTTT.

The chain recombines TRBV4-2 with TRBJ2-2; the D gene could be TRBD1 or TRBD2 (5 bases each). V was trimmed by 0 bases and J by 6 bases, leaving 8 bases between them. The CDR3 contains 14 residues. Germline values: CDR1 LGHNA, CDR2 YNFKEQ. The DNA of the CDR3 is TGTGCCAGCAGCCAAGATTGGGGGTCCGGGGAGCTGTTTTTT. Protein sequence: CASSQDWGSGELFF.

CDR3 amino acids: CASSPGQGMRFGYEQYF. DNA of the CDR3: TGCGCCAGCAGCCCTGGGCAGGGGATGAGATTCGGCTACGAGCAGTACTTC. The chain joins TRBV4-1 to TRBJ2-7; D perhaps matches TRBD1 (6 bases). Germline lookup yields CDR1 MGHRA and CDR2 YSYEKL. Deletions cut 4 bases from V and 3 bases from J, with 22 bases between. The CDR3 spans 17 residues.

This clone was detected a few times. This sequence joins TRBV4-1 and TRBJ1-5; 9 bases match TRBD1. This CDR3 spans 16 amino acids. Germline V gene lookup returns CDR1 MGHRA and CDR2 YSYEKL. Unmatched junction bases numbered 5, after V lost 1 base and J lost 4 bases. CDR3 amino acids: CASSQAPGQGNQPQHF. The CDR3 bases are TGCGCCAGCAGCCAAGCCCCGGGACAGGGTAATCAGCCCCAGCATTTT.

J is TRBJ2-7 and V is TRBV7-2; D remains unclear. Trimming removed 1 base at V and 4 bases at J, with 8 bases between. This CDR3 is built from 13 residues. Per germline, CDR1 SGHTA and CDR2 FQGNSA. CDR3 coding DNA: TGTGCCAGCAGCTTAGAACCCCCTTACGAGCAGTACTTC. Translating gives CASSLEPPYEQYF.

This clone was observed a single time. The chain has TRBV27 and TRBJ2-1; D not resolved. CDR1 MNHEY and CDR2 SMNVEV come from the germline V gene (reference sequence). V lost 2 bases and J 4 bases, leaving 18 bases between the germline ends. The CDR3 length is 17 residues. CDR3 protein: CASSLPRGIIGYNEQFF. The CDR3 DNA reads as TGTGCCAGCAGTTTACCCCGTGGGATTATAGGTTACAATGAGCAGTTCTTC.